This paragraph reports one T cell receptor (beta chain). This CDR3 has 15 residues. CDR1 and CDR2 from the germline V gene are MNHEY and SVGAGI. Trimming took 7 bases from V and 4 from J; bases not matched to a gene: 8. This specimen comes from a study of blood T cell repertoires in COVID-19. Repertoires were generated with immunoSEQ multiplex PCR, while TCRdb's copy carries only in-frame clones and drops some. The data show some 50,000 clones, with more than 80% seen just once and approximately 1% held by the top ten. The rearrangement joins TRBV6-5 to TRBJ2-1; 9 bases agree with TRBD1. The origin of this receptor is a man aged 55 to 70 with COVID-19, enrolled during active disease. The sample comprised peripheral blood. The CDR3 DNA follows: TGTGCCAGCACCTTGGCGGGACAGGGTTACAATGAGCAGTTCTTC. It is translated as CASTLAGQGYNEQFF.